The clone carrying this T cell receptor beta chain was seen at least ten times. Its antigen is currently unknown. Read coverage stops 3 residues before the CDR3 terminus; the germline J gene supplies the remainder. This record comes from a study of T cell clonality in common variable immunodeficiency. Overall study results and limits: Fewer deletions and N-nucleotide insertions were reportedly seen in common variable immunodeficiency TCR beta sequences.

After removal of 0 bases from V and 2 bases from J, the junction contained 1 base not matched to a gene. Germline lookup yields CDR1 DFQATT and CDR2 SNEGSKA (reference sequence). This CDR3 region has 14 residues. Measured with immunoSEQ multiplex PCR; TCRdb has only the in-frame clones, and not every one. The profile covers 15,000 to 20,000 clones, none occurring a single time. The chain joins TRBV20-1 to TRBJ2-3; 8 nucleotides align to TRBD1. The clonotype originates from a human donor with common variable immunodeficiency. Sequencing was performed on peripheral blood mononuclear cells. The CDR3 reads CSARDQGATDTQYF. The sequenced CDR3 bases are TGCAGTGCTAGAGATCAGGGGGCCACAGATACG.